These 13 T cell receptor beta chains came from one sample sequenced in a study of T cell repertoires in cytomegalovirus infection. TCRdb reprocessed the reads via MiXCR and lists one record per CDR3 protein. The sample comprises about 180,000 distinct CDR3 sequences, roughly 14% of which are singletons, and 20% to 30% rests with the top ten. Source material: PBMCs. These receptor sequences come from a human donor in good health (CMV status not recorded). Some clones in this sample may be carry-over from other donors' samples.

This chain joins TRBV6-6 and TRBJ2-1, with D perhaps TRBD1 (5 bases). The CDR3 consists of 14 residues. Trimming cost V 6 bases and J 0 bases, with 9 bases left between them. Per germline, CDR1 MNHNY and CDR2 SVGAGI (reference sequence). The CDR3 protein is CASRLDSSYNEQFF. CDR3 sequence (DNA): TGTGCCAGCAGACTCGACAGCTCCTACAATGAGCAGTTCTTC.

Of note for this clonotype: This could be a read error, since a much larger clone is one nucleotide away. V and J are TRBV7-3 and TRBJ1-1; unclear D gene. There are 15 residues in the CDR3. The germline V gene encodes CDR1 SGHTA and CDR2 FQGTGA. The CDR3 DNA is TGTGCCAGCGGCTTAACGGTCCGGCCCAACACTGAAGCTTTCTTT. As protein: CASGLTVRPNTEAFF.

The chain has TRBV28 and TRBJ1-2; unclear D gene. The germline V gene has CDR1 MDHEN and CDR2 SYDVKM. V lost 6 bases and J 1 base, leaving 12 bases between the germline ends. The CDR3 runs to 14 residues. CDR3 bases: TGTGCCAGCAGCAAAACTAGGGTTAACTATGGCTACACCTTC. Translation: CASSKTRVNYGYTF.

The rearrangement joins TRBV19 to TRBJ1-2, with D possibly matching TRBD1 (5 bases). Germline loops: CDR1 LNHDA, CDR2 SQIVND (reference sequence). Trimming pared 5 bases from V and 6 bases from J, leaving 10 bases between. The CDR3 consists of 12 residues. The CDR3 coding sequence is TGTGCCAGTAGTTGGGGACCGAATGGCTACACCTTC. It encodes CASSWGPNGYTF.

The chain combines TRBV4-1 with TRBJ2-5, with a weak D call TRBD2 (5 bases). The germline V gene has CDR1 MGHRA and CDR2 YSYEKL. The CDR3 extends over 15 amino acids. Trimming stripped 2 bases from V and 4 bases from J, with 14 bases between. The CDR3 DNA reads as TGCGCCAGCAGCCAATACAAGCGGATTGGAGAGACCCAGTACTTC. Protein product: CASSQYKRIGETQYF.

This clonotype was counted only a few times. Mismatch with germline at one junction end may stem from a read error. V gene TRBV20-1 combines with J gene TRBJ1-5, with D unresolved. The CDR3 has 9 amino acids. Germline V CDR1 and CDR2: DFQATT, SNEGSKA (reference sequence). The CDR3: CSAGEPQHF. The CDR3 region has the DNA TGCAGTGCTGGAGAACCCCAGCATTTT.

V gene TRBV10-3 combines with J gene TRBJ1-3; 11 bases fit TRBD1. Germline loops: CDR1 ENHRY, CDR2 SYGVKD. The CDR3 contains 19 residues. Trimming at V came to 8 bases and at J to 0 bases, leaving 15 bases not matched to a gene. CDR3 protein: CAIQKEGQGGFHSGNTIYF. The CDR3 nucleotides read TGTGCCATCCAAAAGGAGGGACAGGGGGGATTTCACTCTGGAAACACCATATATTTT.

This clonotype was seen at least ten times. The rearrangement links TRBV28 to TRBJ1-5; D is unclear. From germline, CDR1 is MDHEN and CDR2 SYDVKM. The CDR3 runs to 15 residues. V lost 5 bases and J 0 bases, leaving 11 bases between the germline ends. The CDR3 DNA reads TGTGCCAGCAGTCGATTACGCGGTAGCAATCAGCCCCAGCATTTT. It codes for CASSRLRGSNQPQHF.

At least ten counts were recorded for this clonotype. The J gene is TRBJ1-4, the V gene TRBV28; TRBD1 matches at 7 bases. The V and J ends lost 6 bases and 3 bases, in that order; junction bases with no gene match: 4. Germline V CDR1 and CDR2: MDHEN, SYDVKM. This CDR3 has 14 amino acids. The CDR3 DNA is TGTGCCAGCAGAACGACAGGGTCTAATGAAAAACTGTTTTTT. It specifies CASRTTGSNEKLFF.

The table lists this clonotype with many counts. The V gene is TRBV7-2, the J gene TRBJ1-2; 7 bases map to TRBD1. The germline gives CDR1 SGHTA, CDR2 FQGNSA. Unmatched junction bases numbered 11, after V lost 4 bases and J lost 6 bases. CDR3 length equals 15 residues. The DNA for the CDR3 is TGTGCCAGCAGCTCGACAGGGAAAATCGGAAATGGCTACACCTTC. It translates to CASSSTGKIGNGYTF.

The CDR3 spells CASSTGGIDTQYF. Here the CDR3 DNA reads TGTGCCAGCAGTACGGGGGGGATAGATACGCAGTATTTT. This chain links TRBV12-3 or TRBV12-4 with TRBJ2-3, with TRBD2 matching 8 bases. There are 13 residues in the CDR3. The V gene end was trimmed by 5 bases and the J gene end by 5 bases; junction bases not matched to a gene: 3.

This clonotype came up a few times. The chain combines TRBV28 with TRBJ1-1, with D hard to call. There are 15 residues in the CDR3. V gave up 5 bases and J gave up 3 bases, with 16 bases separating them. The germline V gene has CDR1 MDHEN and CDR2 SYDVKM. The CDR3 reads CASSPIGRIDTEAFF. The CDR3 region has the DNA TGTGCCAGCAGTCCCATTGGGAGGATCGACACTGAAGCTTTCTTT.

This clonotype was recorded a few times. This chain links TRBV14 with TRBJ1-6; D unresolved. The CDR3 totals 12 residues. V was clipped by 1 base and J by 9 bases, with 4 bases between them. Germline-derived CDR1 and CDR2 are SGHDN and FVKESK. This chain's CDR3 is CASSQGSSPLHF. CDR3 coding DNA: TGTGCCAGCAGCCAAGGGAGTTCACCCCTCCACTTT.